The 17 T cell receptor beta chains given below trace back to one sample, sequenced in a study of T cell responses to AZD1222 COVID-19 vaccine (dated by TCRdb to 2020 to 2022). The method was the immunoSEQ multiplex PCR assay. Sourced from immuneACCESS, this table was stored by TCRdb with only in-frame sequences that have V and J called. A share of the clones is absent; for the studies checked, an unresolved V gene accounts for under half, and the remainder has no known explanation. The sample table lists about 270,000 clones, about 94% of them with a count of one. Around 0.6% of the sample is taken by the ten largest. Sample time point, as interpreted from the label and publication: about 28 days (+/-7) after the second vaccine dose. Here the sequenced sample was peripheral blood, taken 28 days after the second AZD1222 dose. The receptors here all came from an adult who received the AZD1222 COVID-19 vaccine.

The genes are TRBV5-6 and TRBJ2-2, with TRBD2 as a possible D gene (6 bases). The ends were cut back, 4 bases at V and 4 bases at J, with 23 bases in the middle. This CDR3 region has 18 residues. The germline V gene has CDR1 SGHDT and CDR2 YYEEEE. CDR3 sequence reads: CASSVLHLRGMSTGELFF. The CDR3 nucleotides are TGTGCCAGCAGCGTGCTCCACTTGCGGGGAATGAGCACCGGGGAGCTGTTTTTT.

J is TRBJ2-7 and V is TRBV6-2 or TRBV6-3; TRBD2 agrees at 11 bases. Germline V gene sequence: CDR1 MNHEY, CDR2 SVGEGT. With 9 bases clipped from V and 2 bases from J, the junction kept 6 bases outside the gene matches. CDR3 length: 14 amino acids. The CDR3 here is CASSPTSGTYEQYF. The CDR3 nucleotides read TGTGCCAGTAGTCCGACTAGCGGGACCTACGAGCAGTACTTC.

V and J are TRBV5-1 and TRBJ2-1; 11 nucleotides agree with TRBD2. V shed 1 base and J 9 bases; nucleotides not matched to a gene: 6. The CDR3 covers 15 residues. Germline values: CDR1 SGHRS, CDR2 YFSETQ. Here the CDR3 reads CASSLTTSGRTEQFF. The CDR3 DNA is TGCGCCAGCAGCTTGACAACTAGCGGGAGAACTGAGCAGTTCTTC.

The rearrangement uses TRBV24-1 and TRBJ2-2; no firm D call. The V gene lost 4 bases and the J gene lost 6 bases, with 11 bases spanning the gap. The length of the CDR3 is 14 residues. Germline V gene lookup returns CDR1 KGHDR and CDR2 SFDVKD. CDR3: CATSDFRKSGELFF. The CDR3 nucleotides read TGTGCCACCAGTGACTTCCGAAAGTCCGGGGAGCTGTTTTTT.

The chain carries TRBV9 and TRBJ1-6; no clear D gene. The germline V gene encodes CDR1 SGDLS and CDR2 YYNGEE. Trimming pared 2 bases from V and 10 bases from J, leaving 10 bases between. The CDR3 has 13 amino acids. CDR3 region: CASSVIAGSPLHF. For the CDR3, the DNA is TGTGCCAGCAGCGTGATCGCTGGGTCACCCCTCCACTTT.

The CDR3 region has the DNA TGTGCCAGCAGCTTGAAAGGGGGAACTACTGAAGCTTTCTTT. This sequence encodes CASSLKGGTTEAFF. The rearrangement links TRBV5-4 to TRBJ1-1; D may be TRBD1 (6 bases). This CDR3 comprises 14 residues. Trimming shortened V by 1 base and J by 5 bases, and 12 bases separated the two germline ends. The germline V gene has CDR1 SGHNT and CDR2 YYREEE (reference sequence). Combining the CDR3 with reference TRBV5-4 and TRBJ1-1 gives the whole variable domain ETGVTQSPTHLIKTRGQQVTLRCSSQSGHNTVSWYQQALGQGPQFIFQYYREEENGRGNFPPRFSGLQFPNYSSELNVNALELDDSALYLCASSLKGGTTEAFFGQGTRLTVV.

This sequence joins TRBV6-5 and TRBJ1-6; unclear D gene. With 10 bases removed from V and 6 bases from J, the gap between germline ends came to 16 bases. The germline gives CDR1 MNHEY, CDR2 SVGAGI. The CDR3 has 14 amino acids. CDR3 protein: CATEPVGFNSPLHF. The DNA of the CDR3 is TGTGCCACAGAACCAGTGGGATTTAATTCACCCCTCCACTTT.

This clone was picked up a small number of times. The rearrangement links TRBV30 to TRBJ1-2; maybe TRBD1 (6 bases). The germline V gene encodes CDR1 GTSNPN and CDR2 SVGIG (reference sequence). This CDR3 is built from 14 residues. V shed 1 base and J shed 4 bases, with 13 bases lying between them. CDR3 bases: TGTGCCTGGAGTGGGGGGCAGGGTGCCTATGGCTACACCTTC. Amino acids: CAWSGGQGAYGYTF.

The rearrangement uses TRBV5-6 and TRBJ2-5, with TRBD2 as a possible D gene (6 bases). Trimming stripped 4 bases from V and 5 bases from J, with 9 bases between. CDR3 size: 12 residues. Germline V gene sequence: CDR1 SGHDT, CDR2 YYEEEE. For the CDR3, the DNA is TGTGCCAGCAGCCGTAGCGGTGAGACCCAGTACTTC. Its protein is CASSRSGETQYF.

Details on this clone: An end of the junction differs from the germline gene, which may be a read error. This rearrangement joins TRBV28 to TRBJ1-1; D perhaps matches TRBD1 (5 bases). The length of the CDR3 is 14 residues. Germline V gene lookup returns CDR1 MDHEN and CDR2 SYDVKM. CDR3 coding DNA: TGTGCCGGCAGCCGGGGGATGGGAAACACTGAAGCTTTCTTT. Translated: CAGSRGMGNTEAFF.

This sequence joins TRBV9 and TRBJ1-4, with D possibly TRBD1 on 5 matching bases. The CDR3 has 15 amino acids. Germline V gene lookup returns CDR1 SGDLS and CDR2 YYNGEE. Trimming took off 3 bases at V and 4 bases at J, with 13 bases between the two ends. This chain's CDR3 is CASSASRVDNEKLFF. CDR3 sequence (DNA): TGTGCCAGCAGCGCCAGCAGGGTGGATAATGAAAAACTGTTTTTT. Supplemented by reference TRBV9 and TRBJ1-4, the full variable domain reads DSGVTQTPKHLITATGQRVTLRCSPRSGDLSVYWYQQSLDQGLQFLIQYYNGEERAKGNILERFSAQQFPDLHSELNLSSLELGDSALYFCASSASRVDNEKLFFGSGTQLSVL.

The V call is TRBV7-2, the J call TRBJ1-2, with D possibly matching TRBD1 (5 bases). Trimming cost V 3 bases and J 9 bases, with 20 bases left between them. Per germline, CDR1 SGHTA and CDR2 FQGNSA. The CDR3 loop spans 15 amino acids. The CDR3 spells CASSFPGDGLGSYTF. The CDR3 nucleotides are TGTGCCAGCAGCTTCCCTGGGGACGGCCTCGGGAGCTACACCTTC.

This clone is a singleton in its sample. Other nucleotide sequences from this sample produce the same CDR3. The chain is built from TRBV12-3 or TRBV12-4 and TRBJ1-5; D gene uncertain. This CDR3 region has 13 residues. V lost 2 bases to trimming and J lost 4 bases, with 6 bases between them. CDR3 sequence: CASSLLINQPQHF. The CDR3 nucleotides read TGTGCCAGCAGTTTATTGATTAATCAGCCCCAGCATTTT.

The chain has TRBV19 and TRBJ2-5; 11 nucleotides match TRBD2. Germline V CDR1 and CDR2: LNHDA, SQIVND (reference sequence). The CDR3 extends over 15 amino acids. V lost 7 bases to trimming and J lost 2 bases; unmatched junction nucleotides: 6. The CDR3 coding sequence is TGTGCCAGTACCCCGGTAGCGGGGGGGCAAGAGACCCAGTACTTC. It yields the protein CASTPVAGGQETQYF.

The chain uses TRBV28 and TRBJ2-7, with no clear D. Germline V gene sequence: CDR1 MDHEN, CDR2 SYDVKM. V was shortened by 6 bases and J by 5 bases, with 8 bases between the two germline ends. The CDR3 has 11 residues. CDR3 protein: CASSGQNEQYF. DNA for the CDR3: TGTGCCAGCAGCGGGCAGAACGAGCAGTACTTC.

The J gene is TRBJ2-7, the V gene TRBV5-1, with no clear D. CDR1 SGHRS and CDR2 YFSETQ come from the germline V gene. The CDR3 is made up of 13 amino acids. V shed 4 bases and J shed 5 bases, with 13 bases lying between them. The CDR3 region has the DNA TGCGCCAGCAGCCCCGCCCTTTCCCACGAGCAGTACTTC. Translated: CASSPALSHEQYF.

This chain links TRBV6-5 with TRBJ1-1; D remains ambiguous. Germline V gene lookup returns CDR1 MNHEY and CDR2 SVGAGI. CDR3 size: 13 residues. V lost 6 bases to trimming and J lost 4 bases, with 12 bases between them. CDR3 sequence: CASRPSPGTEAFF. The CDR3 DNA reads as TGTGCCAGCAGACCCAGCCCTGGCACTGAAGCTTTCTTT.